One sample yielded the 3 T cell receptor beta chains listed below, sequenced in a study of early stage breast cancer tumors. Sequencing was performed with immunoSEQ multiplex PCR; in TCRdb, only in-frame clones are kept and a portion is missing. Of 45,000 to 60,000 clones listed, over 80% are singletons. What was sequenced was blood. These TCRs come from a person aged 65-85 years with breast cancer.

The V gene is TRBV6-6, the J gene TRBJ1-2, with a tentative D call TRBD1 (6 bases). The CDR3 loop spans 13 amino acids. CDR1 MNHNY and CDR2 SVGAGI come from the germline V gene (reference sequence). The V and J ends lost 0 bases and 7 bases respectively, with 9 bases between them. CDR3 region: CASSYSQGSGYTF. CDR3 nucleotides: TGTGCCAGCAGTTACTCGCAGGGGTCTGGCTACACCTTC.

The chain recombines TRBV2 with TRBJ1-5, with D tentatively TRBD1 (5 bases). The CDR3 consists of 16 residues. V lost 7 bases and J 0 bases, leaving 16 bases between the germline ends. The germline CDR1 and CDR2 sequences are SNHLY and FYNNEI. This CDR3 reads CASTSSGGNSNQPQHF. The CDR3 DNA is TGTGCCAGCACCTCGTCGGGGGGTAATAGCAATCAGCCCCAGCATTTT.

CDR3 loop: CASSYQGGYTF. The CDR3 DNA is TGTGCCAGCAGTTATCAGGGGGGCTACACCTTC. The rearrangement links TRBV6-5 to TRBJ1-2; possible D gene TRBD1, 6 bases. V shed 3 bases and J shed 8 bases, with 7 bases lying between them. CDR3 size: 11 residues. The germline V gene encodes CDR1 MNHEY and CDR2 SVGAGI.